This TCR beta chain was captured by sequencing in a study of blood T cell repertoires in COVID-19 (TCRdb year 2020). Background on the whole study: The collaborator samples originated in the United States, Italy and Spain and spanned the acute and convalescent phases of COVID-19. A freely available public database, intended as a resource for researchers studying the immune response to SARS-CoV-2, is where the repertoires were released. Nearly every sample came with metadata listing a de-identified subject ID, COVID-19 status, age in years and sex. The dataset comprised deeply sampled blood TCRbeta repertoires from subjects exposed to, actively infected with, or recovered from COVID-19. The material from the prospective study consisted of cDNA or gDNA derived from T cells, B-cell-depleted T cells, or PBMCs. Samples were obtained from the ongoing ImmuneRACE study (first 160 participants) and from about 1,300 subjects provided by 6 global collaborators. Where available, HLA class I and class II types were taken from metadata supplied by the sample provider and were not determined by assay-based typing. Paper-wide results and their limitations: The amount of clinical and demographic metadata varied by source and participant and was provided uncurated.

TCRbeta CDR3 regions were amplified from genomic DNA using the immunoSEQ Assay, a bias-controlled multiplex PCR. The authors processed their data as follows. The number of nucleated cells in each sample was estimated from the amplification of reference gene primers within the assay. To quantify the absolute abundance of each unique TCRbeta CDR3 rearrangement, sequence reads were collapsed and filtered. Productive Simpson clonality was computed per sample as the square root of Simpson's diversity index over productive rearrangements. TCRdb holds this immuneACCESS table with in-frame rearrangements only. Some clones are missing; in checked studies, unresolved V genes explain under half, and the rest has no known cause. V, J and clone size are those of that table, while D and trimming were read from the DNA. Across this sample there are some 66,000 clones, with around 84% seen only once. Roughly 6.9% of the sample belongs to the ten largest clones.

With respect to this clone: The specificity of this receptor is unknown. Within one base of it there is no much larger clone, and no base qualities were kept.

The collaborating institutions used their own protocols to collect whole blood in K2EDTA tubes. For TCRbeta analysis, collaborators shipped samples as frozen whole blood, isolated PBMCs, or DNA extracted from either of those sample types. Material: peripheral blood. The source of this sequence is a middle-aged man with active COVID-19.

For the CDR3, the sequence is CASSYGARGTEAFF. The DNA sequence is as follows: TGTGCCAGCAGTTACGGGGCCAGGGGGACTGAAGCTTTCTTT. This receptor chain uses TRBV6-6 and TRBJ1-1; 7 bases in between match TRBD1. Looking up the germline V gene (reference sequence) yields CDR1 MNHNY and CDR2 SVGAGI. Relative to germline, V is missing 2 bases and J is missing 5 bases, with 5 bases of the junction outside any gene match. The CDR3 contains 14 residues, cysteine and phenylalanine counted. Only the CDR3 portion is preserved as DNA: 42 bases, with reading frame beginning at the first base.